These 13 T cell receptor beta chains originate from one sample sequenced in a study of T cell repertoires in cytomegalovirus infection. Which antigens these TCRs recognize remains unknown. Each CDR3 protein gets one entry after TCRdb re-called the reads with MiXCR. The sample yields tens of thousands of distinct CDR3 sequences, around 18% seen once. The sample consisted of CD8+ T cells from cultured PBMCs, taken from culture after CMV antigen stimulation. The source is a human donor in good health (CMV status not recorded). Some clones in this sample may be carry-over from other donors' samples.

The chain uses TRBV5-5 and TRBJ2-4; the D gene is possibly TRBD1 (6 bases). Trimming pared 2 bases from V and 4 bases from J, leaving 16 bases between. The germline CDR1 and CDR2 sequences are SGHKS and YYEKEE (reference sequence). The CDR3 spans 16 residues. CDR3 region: CASSFGDTKKKNIQYF. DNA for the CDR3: TGTGCCAGCAGCTTTGGGGACACCAAAAAAAAAAACATTCAGTACTTC.

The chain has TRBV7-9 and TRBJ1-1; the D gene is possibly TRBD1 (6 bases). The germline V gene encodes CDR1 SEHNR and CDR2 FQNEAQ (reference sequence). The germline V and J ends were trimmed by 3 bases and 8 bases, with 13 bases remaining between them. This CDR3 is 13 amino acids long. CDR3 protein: CASSFSSDSEAFF. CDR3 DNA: TGTGCCAGCAGCTTTTCTTCGGACAGCGAAGCTTTCTTT.

The CDR3 protein is CASSHPLGPTGDPYEQYF. CDR3 nucleotide sequence: TGTGCCAGCAGCCACCCCCTGGGCCCCACAGGGGACCCCTACGAGCAGTACTTC. The rearrangement uses TRBV7-6 and TRBJ2-7, with TRBD1 matching over 7 bases. This CDR3 comprises 18 residues. In germline, CDR1 is SGHVS, CDR2 FNYEAQ. With 5 bases clipped from V and 2 bases from J, the junction kept 18 bases outside the gene matches.

CDR3 nucleotide sequence: TGTGCCAGCAGCGTAGGGGGGCAGTCCTCCTACGAGCAGTACTTC. It specifies CASSVGGQSSYEQYF. The V gene is TRBV9, the J gene TRBJ2-7; the D gene is possibly TRBD1 (6 bases). The CDR3 covers 15 residues. Germline loops: CDR1 SGDLS, CDR2 YYNGEE. V was clipped by 0 bases and J by 0 bases, with 10 bases between them.

The CDR3 sequence is CSARHSGRATNEQFF. The DNA of the CDR3 is TGCAGTGCTAGACACAGCGGGAGGGCCACGAATGAGCAGTTCTTC. The chain uses TRBV20-1 and TRBJ2-1, with 10 bases identical to TRBD2. Trimming took 2 bases from V and 7 from J; bases not matched to a gene: 8. This CDR3 has 15 residues. Germline loops: CDR1 DFQATT, CDR2 SNEGSKA (reference sequence).

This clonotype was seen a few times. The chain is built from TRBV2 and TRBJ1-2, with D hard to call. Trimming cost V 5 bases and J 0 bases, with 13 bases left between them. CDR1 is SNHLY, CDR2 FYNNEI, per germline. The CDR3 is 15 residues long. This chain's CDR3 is CASSIPGSANYGYTF. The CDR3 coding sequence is TGTGCCAGCAGTATACCGGGATCAGCTAACTATGGCTACACCTTC.

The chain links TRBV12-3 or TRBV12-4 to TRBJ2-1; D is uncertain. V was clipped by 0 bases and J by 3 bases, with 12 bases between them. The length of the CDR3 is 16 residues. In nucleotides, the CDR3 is TGTGCCAGCAGTTTAGCGCTTCCCCCTGGCTACAATGAGCAGTTCTTC. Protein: CASSLALPPGYNEQFF.

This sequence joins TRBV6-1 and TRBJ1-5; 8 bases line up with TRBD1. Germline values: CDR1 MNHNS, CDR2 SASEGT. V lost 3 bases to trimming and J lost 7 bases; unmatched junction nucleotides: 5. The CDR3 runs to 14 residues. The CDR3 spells CASSETGVTQPQHF. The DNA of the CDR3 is TGTGCCAGCAGTGAGACAGGGGTAACGCAGCCCCAGCATTTT.

The CDR3 DNA reads as TGTGCCAGTAGTCTATATACAGGCTCCTACAATGAGCAGTTCTTC. Translation gives CASSLYTGSYNEQFF. This rearrangement joins TRBV19 to TRBJ2-1, with D possibly being TRBD1 (5 bases). CDR3 length equals 15 residues. The germline V gene has CDR1 LNHDA and CDR2 SQIVND (reference sequence). The V end was cut by 5 bases, the J end by 0 bases, with 11 bases between.

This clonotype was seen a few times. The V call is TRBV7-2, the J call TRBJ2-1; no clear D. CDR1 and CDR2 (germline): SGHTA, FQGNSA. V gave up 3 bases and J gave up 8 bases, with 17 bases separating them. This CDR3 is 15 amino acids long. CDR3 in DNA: TGTGCCAGCAGCTTGGCGACTCCCCCTGGGGATGAGCAGTTCTTC. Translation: CASSLATPPGDEQFF.

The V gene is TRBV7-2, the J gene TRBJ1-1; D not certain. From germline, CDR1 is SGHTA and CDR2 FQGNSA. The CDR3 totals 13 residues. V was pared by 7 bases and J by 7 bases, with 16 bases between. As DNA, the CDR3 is TGTGCCAGCAAGGAACGAGGAAACGGTGAAGCTTTCTTT. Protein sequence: CASKERGNGEAFF.

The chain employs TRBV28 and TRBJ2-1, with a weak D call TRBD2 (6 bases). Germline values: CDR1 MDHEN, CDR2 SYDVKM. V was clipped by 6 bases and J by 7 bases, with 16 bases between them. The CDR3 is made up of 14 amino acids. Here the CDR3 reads CASSPSWGRNEQFF. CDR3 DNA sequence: TGTGCCAGCAGCCCTTCCTGGGGGAGGAATGAGCAGTTCTTC.

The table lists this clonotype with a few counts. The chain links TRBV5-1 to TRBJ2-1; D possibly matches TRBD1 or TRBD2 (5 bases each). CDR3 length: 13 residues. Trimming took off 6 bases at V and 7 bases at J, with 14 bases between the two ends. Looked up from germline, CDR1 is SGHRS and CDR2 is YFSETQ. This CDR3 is CASMVGEGNEQFF. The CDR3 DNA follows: TGCGCCAGCATGGTGGGGGAAGGAAATGAGCAGTTCTTC.